The 29 T cell receptor beta chains in this list originate from one sample, sequenced in a study of OX40 agonist ivuxolimab in advanced cancers. Profiled with immunoSEQ multiplex PCR; TCRdb holds only in-frame clones, not every one. The table shows 95,000 to 110,000 clones, with around 93% occurring only once. The source was CD4+ or CD8+ T cells sorted from blood, collected in a trial of the OX40 agonist ivuxolimab. All receptors derive from an adult with an advanced solid tumor such as melanoma, head and neck, liver or kidney cancer.

This clone was detected only once. This rearrangement joins TRBV28 to TRBJ1-2; D gene uncertain. Germline-derived CDR1 and CDR2 are MDHEN and SYDVKM. Trimming pared 3 bases from V and 2 bases from J, leaving 7 bases between. The CDR3 covers 13 residues. The CDR3 sequence is CASSFLGNYGYTF. The CDR3 DNA sequence: TGTGCCAGCAGTTTCTTGGGGAACTATGGCTACACCTTC.

The chain combines TRBV9 with TRBJ2-2; tentatively, D is TRBD1 (7 bases). The V gene's germline CDR1 is SGDLS and CDR2 YYNGEE. V lost 0 bases to trimming and J lost 2 bases, with 23 bases between them. The CDR3 runs 20 residues. This CDR3 reads CASSVEPTTYRGGNTGELFF. For the CDR3, the DNA is TGTGCCAGCAGCGTAGAGCCTACGACATACAGGGGAGGTAACACCGGGGAGCTGTTTTTT.

The chain has TRBV12-5 and TRBJ2-3; D gene ambiguous. This CDR3 is 19 amino acids long. V lost 7 bases and J 1 base, leaving 27 bases between the germline ends. Looked up from germline, CDR1 is LGHNT and CDR2 is FRNRAP. The CDR3 nucleotides read TGTGCTAGTGCCCCACCTGGTCGGTTACTCCAACTCGGCACAGATACGCAGTATTTT. Protein product: CASAPPGRLLQLGTDTQYF.

This chain links TRBV28 with TRBJ1-1, with D hard to call. CDR1 is MDHEN and CDR2 is SYDVKM in the germline V gene. The V and J ends lost 6 bases and 13 bases respectively, with 21 bases between them. The CDR3 covers 13 residues. As DNA, the CDR3 is TGTGCCAGCAGGCTAGGACTGCCCCTGAAGGATTTCTTT. Its protein is CASRLGLPLKDFF.

This clone was counted between two and nine times. This sequence joins TRBV10-2 and TRBJ1-5, with D unclear. Per the germline V gene, CDR1 is WSHSY and CDR2 is SAAADI. V was cut by 2 bases and J by 2 bases, with 7 bases left in between. The CDR3 runs 14 residues. This CDR3 is CASSEGRGNQPQHF. The CDR3 DNA reads as TGCGCCAGCAGTGAGGGAAGAGGCAATCAGCCCCAGCATTTT.

The J gene is TRBJ2-2, the V gene TRBV5-1; 7 bases fit TRBD2. The germline V gene has CDR1 SGHRS and CDR2 YFSETQ. V shed 5 bases, J shed 1 base, and the junction held 5 bases outside the gene matches. The CDR3 extends over 15 amino acids. The CDR3: CASSPGGGNTGELFF. As DNA, the CDR3 is TGCGCCAGCAGTCCGGGAGGCGGGAACACCGGGGAGCTGTTTTTT.

V is TRBV7-3 and J is TRBJ2-2, with 12 bases identical to TRBD2. CDR1 and CDR2 from the germline V gene are SGHTA and FQGTGA. The CDR3 covers 18 residues. V trimming: 4 bases; J trimming: 0 bases; junction bases outside the gene matches: 6. CDR3 nucleotide sequence: TGTGCCAGCAGCTCGTCGGGACTAGCGGGTGCGAACACCGGGGAGCTGTTTTTT. It codes for CASSSSGLAGANTGELFF.

The chain uses TRBV5-1 and TRBJ1-1; D unresolved. The CDR3 spans 11 residues. V was shortened by 4 bases and J by 7 bases, with 8 bases between the two germline ends. Germline V gene data show CDR1 as SGHRS and CDR2 as YFSETQ. CDR3 region: CASSDRSEAFF. Written as DNA, the CDR3 is TGCGCCAGCAGCGATCGGAGTGAAGCTTTCTTT.

V and J are TRBV28 and TRBJ2-1, with a weak D call TRBD2 (5 bases). Germline lookup yields CDR1 MDHEN and CDR2 SYDVKM. The CDR3 covers 11 residues. Between the trimmed V and J ends, which lost 3 bases and 10 bases, there was a span of 7 bases. As DNA, the CDR3 is TGTGCCAGCAGTTTGGAGGTAGAGCAGTTCTTC. It is translated as CASSLEVEQFF.

This clone was observed a single time. The CDR3 nucleotides are TGCAGCGTTGAAGAGGAACAGGGACCCTCCTACGAGCAGTACTTC. Encoded protein: CSVEEEQGPSYEQYF. The chain employs TRBV29-1 and TRBJ2-5; tentative D call: TRBD1 (6 bases). The end of the DNA aligns better with TRBJ2-7, so the J call may be wrong. The CDR3 contains 15 residues. Germline V gene data show CDR1 as SQVTM and CDR2 as ANQGSEA.

The gene calls are TRBV5-1 and TRBJ2-2; D perhaps matches TRBD1 (6 bases). The germline gives CDR1 SGHRS, CDR2 YFSETQ. This CDR3 contains 14 residues. Trimming removed 3 bases at V and 5 bases at J, with 11 bases between. CDR3 protein: CASSSEGGTGELFF. CDR3 nucleotides: TGCGCCAGCAGCTCCGAAGGGGGAACCGGGGAGCTGTTTTTT. Filled out from reference TRBV5-1 and TRBJ2-2, the complete variable domain reads KAGVTQTPRYLIKTRGQQVTLSCSPISGHRSVSWYQQTPGQGLQFLFEYFSETQRNKGNFPGRFSGRQFSNSRSEMNVSTLELGDSALYLCASSSEGGTGELFFGEGSRLTVL.

The rearrangement uses TRBV6-5 and TRBJ2-7, with D possibly matching TRBD1 (6 bases). The CDR3 consists of 14 residues. From germline, CDR1 is MNHEY and CDR2 SVGAGI. V lost 4 bases to trimming and J lost 3 bases, with 13 bases between them. CDR3 in DNA: TGTGCCAGCAGTTTACAACAGGGTGGCTACGAGCAGTACTTC. Amino acids: CASSLQQGGYEQYF.

The chain employs TRBV9 and TRBJ2-3, with TRBD2 matching over 12 bases. Trimming took 2 bases from V and 5 from J; bases not matched to a gene: 3. The CDR3 spans 15 residues. Germline V gene lookup returns CDR1 SGDLS and CDR2 YYNGEE. CDR3 nucleotides: TGTGCCAGCAGCGTGGGACTAGCGGGTTTAGATACGCAGTATTTT. Its protein product is CASSVGLAGLDTQYF.

This rearrangement joins TRBV9 to TRBJ2-3; unclear D gene. CDR1 SGDLS and CDR2 YYNGEE come from the germline V gene. Trimming shortened V by 0 bases and J by 8 bases, and 10 bases separated the two germline ends. The CDR3 sequence is 13 residues long. The CDR3 loop reads CASSVAPKGTQYF. CDR3 sequence (DNA): TGTGCCAGCAGCGTAGCTCCGAAGGGTACGCAGTATTTT.

The genes are TRBV18 and TRBJ1-2; maybe TRBD1 (5 bases). This CDR3 is 13 amino acids long. The germline V gene encodes CDR1 KGHSH and CDR2 LQKENI. Trimming cost V 0 bases and J 8 bases, with 10 bases left between them. The CDR3 coding sequence is TGTGCCAGCTCACCACCTTCCCGGGACGGCTACACCTTC. Amino acid sequence: CASSPPSRDGYTF.

V is TRBV6-1 and J is TRBJ2-1; D unclear. There are 13 residues in the CDR3. Germline-derived CDR1 and CDR2 are MNHNS and SASEGT. V shed 0 bases and J shed 6 bases, with 6 bases lying between them. The CDR3: CASSEAGLNEQFF. In DNA form, the CDR3 reads TGTGCCAGCAGTGAAGCGGGCCTCAATGAGCAGTTCTTC.

The chain employs TRBV27 and TRBJ2-1, with D maybe TRBD2 (5 bases). Germline V lookup: CDR1 MNHEY, CDR2 SMNVEV (reference sequence). The ends were cut back, 1 base at V and 0 bases at J, with 13 bases in the middle. The CDR3 is made up of 17 amino acids. In nucleotides, the CDR3 is TGTGCCAGCAGTTTATATCTAGCTACTCTCTCCTACAATGAGCAGTTCTTC. Protein product: CASSLYLATLSYNEQFF.

The chain uses TRBV11-3 and TRBJ1-1; maybe TRBD1 (5 bases). CDR3 length: 13 residues. Trimming took 1 base from V and 5 from J, leaving 8 bases between them. The germline CDR1 and CDR2 sequences are SGHNT and YENEEA. CDR3 coding DNA: TGTGCCAGCAGCTTAGTGGGGGGAACTGAAGCTTTCTTT. This gives the protein CASSLVGGTEAFF.

The chain combines TRBV19 with TRBJ1-2, with 10 bases aligning to TRBD1. The CDR3 consists of 15 residues. Per the germline V gene, CDR1 is LNHDA and CDR2 is SQIVND (reference sequence). With V trimmed by 5 bases and J by 5 bases, 8 bases remained unmatched. This CDR3 reads CASSYRDRGLYGYTF. In DNA form, the CDR3 reads TGTGCCAGTAGTTACCGGGACAGGGGCCTTTATGGCTACACCTTC.

The gene calls are TRBV6-5 and TRBJ2-5; D tentatively fits TRBD1 or TRBD2 (6 bases each). V lost 8 bases to trimming and J lost 5 bases, with 21 bases between them. Germline assignment: CDR1 MNHEY and CDR2 SVGAGI. The CDR3 runs to 15 residues. The CDR3 DNA reads as TGTGCCAGCGGAGGCTCCATTTCGGGGGCTGAGACCCAGTACTTC. Translation gives CASGGSISGAETQYF.

The V and J genes are TRBV5-8 and TRBJ1-1; weak D call: TRBD1 (5 bases). This CDR3 comprises 15 residues. Trimming left V 0 bases short and J 0 bases short, with 9 bases between. Germline V gene sequence: CDR1 SGHTS, CDR2 YDEGEE. CDR3 residues: CASSLAMTVNTEAFF. DNA of the CDR3: TGTGCCAGCAGCTTGGCCATGACAGTGAACACTGAAGCTTTCTTT.

A single count supports this clone. CDR3 bases: TGTGCCACCAGCAGAGGGCGTCTAGCCAAAAACATTCAGTACTTC. It encodes CATSRGRLAKNIQYF. The chain combines TRBV15 with TRBJ2-4; unclear D gene. The CDR3 extends over 15 amino acids. Germline CDR1 LNHNV, CDR2 YYDKDF (reference sequence). The ends were cut back, 1 base at V and 0 bases at J, with 7 bases in the middle.

The J gene is TRBJ2-3, the V gene TRBV7-2; D gene ambiguous. V gave up 1 base and J gave up 2 bases, with 7 bases separating them. The CDR3 covers 14 residues. Germline-derived CDR1 and CDR2 are SGHTA and FQGNSA. The CDR3 coding sequence is TGTGCCAGCAGCTTAGAAGGCTACACAGATACGCAGTATTTT. It codes for CASSLEGYTDTQYF. Based on the CDR3 plus reference TRBV7-2 and TRBJ2-3, the full variable domain is GAGVSQSPSNKVTEKGKDVELRCDPISGHTALYWYRQSLGQGLEFLIYFQGNSAPDKSGLPSDRFSAERTGGSVSTLTIQRTQQEDSAVYLCASSLEGYTDTQYFGPGTRLTVL.

This chain uses TRBV6-1 with TRBJ1-2; D is ambiguous. The CDR3 runs 14 residues. Per the germline V gene, CDR1 is MNHNS and CDR2 is SASEGT. V gave up 0 bases and J gave up 4 bases, with 9 bases separating them. This chain's CDR3 is CASSEARTVYGYTF. In nucleotides, the CDR3 is TGTGCCAGCAGTGAAGCCCGGACTGTCTATGGCTACACCTTC.

The count of this clone is one. This CDR3 is CASSTGQGREQYF. The CDR3, as DNA: TGTGCCAGCAGTACGGGACAGGGGCGCGAGCAGTACTTC. V is TRBV28 and J is TRBJ2-7, with 10 nucleotides matching TRBD1. The CDR3 sequence is 13 residues long. From germline, CDR1 is MDHEN and CDR2 SYDVKM. V shed 5 bases, J shed 6 bases, and the junction held 4 bases outside the gene matches.

The V call is TRBV27, the J call TRBJ2-7, with TRBD2 identical over 9 bases. The J segment lost 0 bases and the V segment lost 7 bases, leaving 7 bases of the junction unmatched. Germline CDR1 reads MNHEY; CDR2 reads SMNVEV (reference sequence). The CDR3 sequence is 15 residues long. CDR3 DNA sequence: TGTGCCAGCACCCCAAGACTAGCGGACTCCTACGAGCAGTACTTC. Encoded protein: CASTPRLADSYEQYF.

The rearrangement joins TRBV5-1 to TRBJ2-2; D is uncertain. The CDR3 loop spans 15 amino acids. Trimming shortened V by 0 bases and J by 6 bases, and 12 bases separated the two germline ends. Per the germline V gene, CDR1 is SGHRS and CDR2 is YFSETQ. The CDR3 region is CASSLGWGYAGELFF. CDR3 nucleotides: TGCGCCAGCAGCTTGGGTTGGGGTTACGCCGGGGAGCTGTTTTTT.

The V gene is TRBV4-3, the J gene TRBJ1-1, with a possible D match to TRBD1 (6 bases). CDR1 and CDR2 from the germline V gene are LGHNA and YSLEER. The V and J ends lost 2 bases and 4 bases respectively, with 14 bases between them. The length of the CDR3 is 15 residues. The CDR3 DNA reads as TGCGCCAGCAGCCAACCACAGGGTTTGTTCACTGAAGCTTTCTTT. Translating it yields CASSQPQGLFTEAFF.

V usage is TRBV7-9 and J usage is TRBJ2-1; the D gene is possibly TRBD1 (6 bases). The V gene's germline CDR1 is SEHNR and CDR2 FQNEAQ (reference sequence). Deletions cut 3 bases from V and 5 bases from J, with 23 bases between. This CDR3 has 18 residues. The CDR3 DNA is TGTGCCAGCAGCTTCCGGACCGCGTGTCTATACAGGGACAATGAGCAGTTCTTC. Encoded protein: CASSFRTACLYRDNEQFF. The full variable domain, rest sourced from reference TRBV7-9 and TRBJ2-1, is DTGVSQNPRHKITKRGQNVTFRCDPISEHNRLYWYRQTLGQGPEFLTYFQNEAQLEKSRLLSDRFSAERPKGSFSTLEIQRTEQGDSAMYLCASSFRTACLYRDNEQFFGPGTRLTVL.